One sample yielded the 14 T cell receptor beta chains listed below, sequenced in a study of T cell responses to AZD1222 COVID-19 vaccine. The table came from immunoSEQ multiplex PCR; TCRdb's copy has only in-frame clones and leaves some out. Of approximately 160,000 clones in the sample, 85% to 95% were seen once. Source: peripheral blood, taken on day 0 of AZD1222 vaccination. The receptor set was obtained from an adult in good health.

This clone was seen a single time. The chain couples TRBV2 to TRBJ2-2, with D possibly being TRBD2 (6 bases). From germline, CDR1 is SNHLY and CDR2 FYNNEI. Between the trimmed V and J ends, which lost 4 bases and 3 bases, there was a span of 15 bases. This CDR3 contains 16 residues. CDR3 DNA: TGTGCCAGCAGTGTCAGTCTAGCGCTACACACCGGGGAGCTGTTTTTT. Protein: CASSVSLALHTGELFF.

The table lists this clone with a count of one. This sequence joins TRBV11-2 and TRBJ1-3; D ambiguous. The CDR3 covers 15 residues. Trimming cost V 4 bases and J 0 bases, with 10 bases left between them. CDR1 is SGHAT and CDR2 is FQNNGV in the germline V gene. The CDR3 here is CASSSGRNSGNTIYF. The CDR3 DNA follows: TGTGCCAGCAGCTCAGGACGGAACTCTGGAAACACCATATATTTT. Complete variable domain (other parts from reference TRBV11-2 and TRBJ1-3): EAGVAQSPRYKIIEKRQSVAFWCNPISGHATLYWYQQILGQGPKLLIQFQNNGVVDDSQLPKDRFSAERLKGVDSTLKIQPAKLEDSAVYLCASSSGRNSGNTIYFGEGSWLTVV.

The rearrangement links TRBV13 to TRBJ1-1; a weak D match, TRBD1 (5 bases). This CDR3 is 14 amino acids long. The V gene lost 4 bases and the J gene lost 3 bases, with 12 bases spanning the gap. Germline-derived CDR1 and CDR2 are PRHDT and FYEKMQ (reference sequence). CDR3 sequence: CASSSGGDDTEAFF. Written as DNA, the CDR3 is TGTGCCAGCAGCTCGGGGGGTGATGACACTGAAGCTTTCTTT. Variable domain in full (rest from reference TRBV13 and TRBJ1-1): AAGVIQSPRHLIKEKRETATLKCYPIPRHDTVYWYQQGPGQDPQFLISFYEKMQSDKGSIPDRFSAQQFSDYHSELNMSSLELGDSALYFCASSSGGDDTEAFFGQGTRLTVV.

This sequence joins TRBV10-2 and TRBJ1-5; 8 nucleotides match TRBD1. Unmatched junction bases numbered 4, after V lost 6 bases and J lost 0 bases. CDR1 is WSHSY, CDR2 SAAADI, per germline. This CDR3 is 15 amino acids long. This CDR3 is CASSDGQGSNQPQHF. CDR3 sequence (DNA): TGCGCCAGCAGCGACGGACAGGGTAGCAATCAGCCCCAGCATTTT.

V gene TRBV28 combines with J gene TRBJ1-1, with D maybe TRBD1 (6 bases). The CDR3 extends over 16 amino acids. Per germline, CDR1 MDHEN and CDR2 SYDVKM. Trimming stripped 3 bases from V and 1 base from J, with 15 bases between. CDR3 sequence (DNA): TGTGCCAGCAGTTTGGGGCCAGGGGTATCGAACACTGAAGCTTTCTTT. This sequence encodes CASSLGPGVSNTEAFF.

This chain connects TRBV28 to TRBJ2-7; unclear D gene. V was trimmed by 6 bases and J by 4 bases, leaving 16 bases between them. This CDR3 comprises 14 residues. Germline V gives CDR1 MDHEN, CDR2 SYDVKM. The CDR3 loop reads CASSPSGRIYEQYF. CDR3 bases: TGTGCCAGCAGCCCCTCCGGGCGGATATACGAGCAGTACTTC.

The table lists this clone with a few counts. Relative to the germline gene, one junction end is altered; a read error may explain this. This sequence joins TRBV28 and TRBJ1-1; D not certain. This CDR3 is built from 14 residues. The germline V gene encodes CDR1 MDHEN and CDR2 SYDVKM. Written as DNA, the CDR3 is TGTGCCAGCAGTCCCCCCACATGGAACAATGAAGCTTTCTTT. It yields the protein CASSPPTWNNEAFF.

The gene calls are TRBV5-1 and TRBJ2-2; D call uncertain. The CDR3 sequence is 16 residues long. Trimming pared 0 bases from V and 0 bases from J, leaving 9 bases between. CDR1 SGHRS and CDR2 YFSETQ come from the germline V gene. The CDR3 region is CASSLAATPNTGELFF. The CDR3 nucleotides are TGCGCCAGCAGCTTGGCCGCGACCCCGAACACCGGGGAGCTGTTTTTT.

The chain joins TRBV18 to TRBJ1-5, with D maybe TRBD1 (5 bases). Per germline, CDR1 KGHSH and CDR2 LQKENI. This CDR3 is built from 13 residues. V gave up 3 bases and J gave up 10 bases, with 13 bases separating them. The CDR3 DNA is TGTGCCAGCTCACCCTCAGACAGCACTCCCCAGCATTTT. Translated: CASSPSDSTPQHF.

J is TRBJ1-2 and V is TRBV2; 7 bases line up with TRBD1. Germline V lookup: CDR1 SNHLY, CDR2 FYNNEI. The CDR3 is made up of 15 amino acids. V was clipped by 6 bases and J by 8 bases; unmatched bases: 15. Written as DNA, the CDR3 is TGTGCCAGCAGCCCAATTCACTTGCAGGGGGACGGCTACACCTTC. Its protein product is CASSPIHLQGDGYTF.

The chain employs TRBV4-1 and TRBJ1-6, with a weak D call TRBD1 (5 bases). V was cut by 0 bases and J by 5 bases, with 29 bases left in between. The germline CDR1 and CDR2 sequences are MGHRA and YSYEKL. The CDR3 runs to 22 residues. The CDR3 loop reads CASSQDGTRGKTGDRNNSPLHF. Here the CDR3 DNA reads TGCGCCAGCAGCCAAGATGGTACACGGGGAAAAACGGGGGATCGAAATAATTCACCCCTCCACTTT.

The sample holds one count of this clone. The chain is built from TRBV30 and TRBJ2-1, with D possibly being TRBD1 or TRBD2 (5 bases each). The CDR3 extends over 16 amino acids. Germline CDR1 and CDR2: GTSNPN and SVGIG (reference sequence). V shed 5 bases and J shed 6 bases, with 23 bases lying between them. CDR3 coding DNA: TGTGCCTGGGGCCCCTCAGGGACCGCCAAAGCCAATGAGCAGTTCTTC. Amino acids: CAWGPSGTAKANEQFF. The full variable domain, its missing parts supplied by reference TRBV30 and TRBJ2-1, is SQTIHQWPATLVQPVGSPLSLECTVEGTSNPNLYWYRQAAGRGLQLLFYSVGIGQISSEVPQNLSASRPQDRQFILSSKKLLLSDSGFYLCAWGPSGTAKANEQFFGPGTRLTVL.

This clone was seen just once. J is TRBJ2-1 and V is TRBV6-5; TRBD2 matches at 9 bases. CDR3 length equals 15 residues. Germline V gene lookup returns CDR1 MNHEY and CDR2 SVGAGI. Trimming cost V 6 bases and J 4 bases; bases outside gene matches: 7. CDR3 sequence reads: CASRSGLAGYNEQFF. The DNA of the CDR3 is TGTGCCAGCAGATCGGGACTAGCAGGGTACAATGAGCAGTTCTTC.

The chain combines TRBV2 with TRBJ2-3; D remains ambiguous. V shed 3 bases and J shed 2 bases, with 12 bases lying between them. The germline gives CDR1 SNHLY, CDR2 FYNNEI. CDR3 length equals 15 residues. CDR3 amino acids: CASSDGQRHTDTQYF. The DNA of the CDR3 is TGTGCCAGCAGTGATGGTCAGCGACACACAGATACGCAGTATTTT. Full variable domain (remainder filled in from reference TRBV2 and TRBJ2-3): EPEVTQTPSHQVTQMGQEVILRCVPISNHLYFYWYRQILGQKVEFLVSFYNNEISEKSEIFDDQFSVERPDGSNFTLKIRSTKLEDSAMYFCASSDGQRHTDTQYFGPGTRLTVL.